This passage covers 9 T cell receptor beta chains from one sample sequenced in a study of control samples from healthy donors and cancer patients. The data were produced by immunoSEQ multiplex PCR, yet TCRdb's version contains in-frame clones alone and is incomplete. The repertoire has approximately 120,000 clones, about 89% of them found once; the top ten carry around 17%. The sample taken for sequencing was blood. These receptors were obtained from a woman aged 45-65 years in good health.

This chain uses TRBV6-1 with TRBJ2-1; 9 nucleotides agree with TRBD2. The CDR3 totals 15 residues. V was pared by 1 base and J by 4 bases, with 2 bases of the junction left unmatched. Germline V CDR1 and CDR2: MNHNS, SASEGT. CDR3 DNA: TGTGCCAGCAGTGAAGTCAGCGGGGGGTACAATGAGCAGTTCTTC. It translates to CASSEVSGGYNEQFF.

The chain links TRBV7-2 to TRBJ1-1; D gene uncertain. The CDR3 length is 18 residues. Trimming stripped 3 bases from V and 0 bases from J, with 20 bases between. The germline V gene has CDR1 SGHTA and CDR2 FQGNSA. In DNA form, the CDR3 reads TGTGCCAGCAGCTTTGTAAGGGCAGTGGGATGGATGAACACTGAAGCTTTCTTT. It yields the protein CASSFVRAVGWMNTEAFF. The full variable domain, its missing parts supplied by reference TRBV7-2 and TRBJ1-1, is GAGVSQSPSNKVTEKGKDVELRCDPISGHTALYWYRQSLGQGLEFLIYFQGNSAPDKSGLPSDRFSAERTGGSVSTLTIQRTQQEDSAVYLCASSFVRAVGWMNTEAFFGQGTRLTVV.

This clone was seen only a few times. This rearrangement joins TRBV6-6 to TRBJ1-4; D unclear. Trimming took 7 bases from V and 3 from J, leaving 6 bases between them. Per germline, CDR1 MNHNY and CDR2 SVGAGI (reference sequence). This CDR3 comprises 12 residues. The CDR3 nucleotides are TGTGCCAGCATGGCCTCTAATGAAAAACTGTTTTTT. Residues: CASMASNEKLFF.

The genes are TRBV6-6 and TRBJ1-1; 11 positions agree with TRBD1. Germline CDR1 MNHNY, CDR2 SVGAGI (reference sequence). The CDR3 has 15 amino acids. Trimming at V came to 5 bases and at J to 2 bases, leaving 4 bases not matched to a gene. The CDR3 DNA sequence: TGTGCCAGCAGTGGGGGGACAGGGGGTAACACTGAAGCTTTCTTT. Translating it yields CASSGGTGGNTEAFF.

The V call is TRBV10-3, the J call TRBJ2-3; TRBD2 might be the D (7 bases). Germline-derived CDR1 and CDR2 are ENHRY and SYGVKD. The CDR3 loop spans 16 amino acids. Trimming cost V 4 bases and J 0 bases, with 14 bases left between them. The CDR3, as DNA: TGTGCCATCAGTGGGGGGGCGGGAGCGAGCACAGATACGCAGTATTTT. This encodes CAISGGAGASTDTQYF.

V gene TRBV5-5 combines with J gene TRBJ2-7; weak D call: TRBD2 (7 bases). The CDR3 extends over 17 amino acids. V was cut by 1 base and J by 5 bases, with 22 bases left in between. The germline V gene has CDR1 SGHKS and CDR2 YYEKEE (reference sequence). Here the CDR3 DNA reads TGTGCCAGCAGCTTGCCCCCTCGCCGGGGGGCATTAAACGAGCAGTACGTC. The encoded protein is CASSLPPRRGALNEQYV.

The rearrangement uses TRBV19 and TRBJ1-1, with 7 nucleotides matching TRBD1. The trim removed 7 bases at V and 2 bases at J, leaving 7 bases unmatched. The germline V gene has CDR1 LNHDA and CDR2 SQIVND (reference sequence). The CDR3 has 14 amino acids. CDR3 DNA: TGTGCCAGTAATCTCCGGGACAGAAACACTGAAGCTTTCTTT. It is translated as CASNLRDRNTEAFF.

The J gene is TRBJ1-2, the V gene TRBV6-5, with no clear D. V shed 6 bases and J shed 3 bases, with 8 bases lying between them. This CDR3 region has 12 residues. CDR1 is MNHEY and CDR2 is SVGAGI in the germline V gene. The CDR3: CASSNFYYGYTF. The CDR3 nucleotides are TGTGCCAGCAGCAATTTTTACTATGGCTACACCTTC.

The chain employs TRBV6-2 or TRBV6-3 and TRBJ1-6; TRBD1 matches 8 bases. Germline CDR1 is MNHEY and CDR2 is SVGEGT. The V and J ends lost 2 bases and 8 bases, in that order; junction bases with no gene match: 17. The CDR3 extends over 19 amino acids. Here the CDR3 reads CASSYDPSDREISDSPLHF. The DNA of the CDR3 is TGTGCCAGCAGTTACGATCCCTCGGACAGGGAGATTTCGGATTCACCCCTCCACTTT.